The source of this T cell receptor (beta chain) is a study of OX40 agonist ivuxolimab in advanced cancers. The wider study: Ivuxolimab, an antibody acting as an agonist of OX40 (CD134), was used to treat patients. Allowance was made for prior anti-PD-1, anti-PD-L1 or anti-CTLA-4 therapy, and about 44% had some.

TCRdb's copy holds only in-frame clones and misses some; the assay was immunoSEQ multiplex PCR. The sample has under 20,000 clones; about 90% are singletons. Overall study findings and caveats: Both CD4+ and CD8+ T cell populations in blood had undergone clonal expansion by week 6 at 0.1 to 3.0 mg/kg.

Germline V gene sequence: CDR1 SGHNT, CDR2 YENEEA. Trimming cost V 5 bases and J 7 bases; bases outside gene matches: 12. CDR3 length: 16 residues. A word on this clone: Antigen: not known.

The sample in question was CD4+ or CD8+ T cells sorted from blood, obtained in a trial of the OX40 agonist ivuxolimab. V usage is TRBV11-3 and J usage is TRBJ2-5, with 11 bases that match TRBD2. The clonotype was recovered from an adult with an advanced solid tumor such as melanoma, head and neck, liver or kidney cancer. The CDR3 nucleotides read TGTGCCAGCAGCGTTCTTAGCGGGAGGGCCGATGGGACCCAGTACTTC. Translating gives CASSVLSGRADGTQYF.